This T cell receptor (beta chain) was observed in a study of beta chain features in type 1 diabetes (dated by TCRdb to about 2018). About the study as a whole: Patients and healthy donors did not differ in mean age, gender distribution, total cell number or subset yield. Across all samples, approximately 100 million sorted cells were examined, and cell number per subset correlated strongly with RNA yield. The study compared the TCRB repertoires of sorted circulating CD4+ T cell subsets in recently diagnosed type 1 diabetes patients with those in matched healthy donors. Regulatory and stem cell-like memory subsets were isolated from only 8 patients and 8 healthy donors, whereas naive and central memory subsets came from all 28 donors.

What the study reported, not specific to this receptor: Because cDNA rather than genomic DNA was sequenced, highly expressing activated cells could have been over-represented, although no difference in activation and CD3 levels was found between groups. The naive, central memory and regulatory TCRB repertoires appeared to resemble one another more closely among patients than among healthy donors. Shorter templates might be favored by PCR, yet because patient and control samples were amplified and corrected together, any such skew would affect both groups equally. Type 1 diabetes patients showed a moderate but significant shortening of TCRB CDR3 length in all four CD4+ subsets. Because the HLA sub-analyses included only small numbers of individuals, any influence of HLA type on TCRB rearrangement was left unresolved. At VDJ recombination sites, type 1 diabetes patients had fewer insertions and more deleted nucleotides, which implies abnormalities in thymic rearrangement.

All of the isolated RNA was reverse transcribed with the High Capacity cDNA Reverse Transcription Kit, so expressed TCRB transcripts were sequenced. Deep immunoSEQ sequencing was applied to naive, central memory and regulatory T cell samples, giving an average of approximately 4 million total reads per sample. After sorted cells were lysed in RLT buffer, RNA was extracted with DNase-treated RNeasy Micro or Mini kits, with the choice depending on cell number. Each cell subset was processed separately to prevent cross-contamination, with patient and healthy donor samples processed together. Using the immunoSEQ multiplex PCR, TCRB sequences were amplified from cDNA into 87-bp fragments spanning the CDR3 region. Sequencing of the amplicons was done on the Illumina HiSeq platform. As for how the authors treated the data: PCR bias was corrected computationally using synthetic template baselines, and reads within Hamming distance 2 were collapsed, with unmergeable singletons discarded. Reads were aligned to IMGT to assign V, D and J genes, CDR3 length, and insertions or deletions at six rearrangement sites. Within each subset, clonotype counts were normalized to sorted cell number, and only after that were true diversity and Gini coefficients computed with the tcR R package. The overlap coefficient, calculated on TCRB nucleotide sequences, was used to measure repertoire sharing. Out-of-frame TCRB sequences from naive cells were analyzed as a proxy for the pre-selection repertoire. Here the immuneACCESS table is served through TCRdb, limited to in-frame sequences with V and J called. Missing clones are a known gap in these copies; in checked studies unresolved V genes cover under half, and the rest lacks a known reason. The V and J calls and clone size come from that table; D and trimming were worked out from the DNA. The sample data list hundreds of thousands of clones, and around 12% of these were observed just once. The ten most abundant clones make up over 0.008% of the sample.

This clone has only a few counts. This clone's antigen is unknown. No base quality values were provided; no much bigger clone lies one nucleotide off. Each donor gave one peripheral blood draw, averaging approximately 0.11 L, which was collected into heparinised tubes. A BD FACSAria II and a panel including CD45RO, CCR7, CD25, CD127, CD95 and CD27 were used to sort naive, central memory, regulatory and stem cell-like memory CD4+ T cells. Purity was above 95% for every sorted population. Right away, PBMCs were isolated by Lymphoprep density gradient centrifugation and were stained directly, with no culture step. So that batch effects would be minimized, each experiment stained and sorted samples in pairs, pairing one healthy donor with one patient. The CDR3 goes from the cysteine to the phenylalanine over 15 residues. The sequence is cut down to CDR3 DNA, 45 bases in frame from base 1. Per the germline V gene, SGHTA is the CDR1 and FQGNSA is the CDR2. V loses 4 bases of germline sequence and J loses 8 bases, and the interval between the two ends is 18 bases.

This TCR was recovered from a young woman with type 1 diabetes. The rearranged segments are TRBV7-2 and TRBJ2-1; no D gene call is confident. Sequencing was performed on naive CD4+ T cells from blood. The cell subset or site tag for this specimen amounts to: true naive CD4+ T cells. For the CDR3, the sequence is CASSSYNLPSYEQFF. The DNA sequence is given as TGTGCCAGCAGCTCATATAACCTCCCGAGCTATGAGCAGTTCTTC. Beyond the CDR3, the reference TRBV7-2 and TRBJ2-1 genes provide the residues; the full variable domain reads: GAGVSQSPSNKVTEKGKDVELRCDPISGHTALYWYRQSLGQGLEFLIYFQGNSAPDKSGLPSDRFSAERTGGSVSTLTIQRTQQEDSAVYLCASSSYNLPSYEQFFGPGTRLTVL.